This passage covers 19 T cell receptor beta chains from one sample sequenced in a study of CD8 T cells in ankylosing spondylitis. One entry per CDR3 protein results from TCRdb running MiXCR on the 5' RACE reads. The sample lists about 240,000 distinct CDR3 sequences, approximately 9% occurring once. The sample comprised blood, either unsorted or a sorted T cell fraction (not recorded which). These receptors were obtained from a male donor with ankylosing spondylitis or in good health (not recorded which).

This clonotype was seen repeatedly, ten times or more. V is TRBV27 and J is TRBJ2-3; 13 bases match TRBD2. J gave up 4 bases and V 5 bases, and 21 bases lay outside the gene matches. The CDR3 is 21 amino acids. Per the germline V gene, CDR1 is MNHEY and CDR2 is SMNVEV (reference sequence). The CDR3, as DNA: TGTGCCAGCAGTATACTAGCGGGAGGGCCAGAGGGGGGTTTAGGCCCAGATACGCAGTATTTT. Its translation: CASSILAGGPEGGLGPDTQYF.

This clonotype was detected many times. At one end, the junction sequence differs from germline, possibly due to a read error. The chain carries TRBV7-9 and TRBJ1-1; no firm D call. Germline CDR1 and CDR2: SEHNR and FQNEAQ (reference sequence). CDR3 length: 12 amino acids. CDR3 protein: CASTTGNIEAFF. In nucleotides, the CDR3 is TGTGCCAGCACCACCGGGAACATTGAAGCTTTCTTT.

This clonotype was seen ten or more times. The chain recombines TRBV5-1 with TRBJ2-3; 12 bases are a match to TRBD2. Germline CDR1 and CDR2: SGHRS and YFSETQ. The J segment lost 0 bases and the V segment lost 4 bases, leaving 3 bases of the junction unmatched. The CDR3 runs to 16 residues. The CDR3 here is CASSHGTSGSTDTQYF. The CDR3 region has the DNA TGCGCCAGCAGCCACGGGACTAGCGGGAGCACAGATACGCAGTATTTT.

This clonotype was found a few times. The CDR3 DNA follows: TGCAGTGCTAGAGTAAGACTTAGGGGCTACGAGCAGTACTTC. Its translation: CSARVRLRGYEQYF. V usage is TRBV20-1 and J usage is TRBJ2-7; D possibly corresponds to TRBD1 (5 bases). The CDR3 contains 14 residues. Germline CDR1 reads DFQATT; CDR2 reads SNEGSKA (reference sequence). Trimming shortened V by 1 base and J by 3 bases, and 13 bases separated the two germline ends.

The rearrangement joins TRBV20-1 to TRBJ2-1; D perhaps matches TRBD2 (6 bases). Trimming removed 1 base at V and 6 bases at J, with 13 bases between. The CDR3 has 14 amino acids. The germline V gene has CDR1 DFQATT and CDR2 SNEGSKA (reference sequence). As DNA, the CDR3 is TGCAGTGCTAGAGGCGGGATTCACCCCAATGAGCAGTTCTTC. It codes for CSARGGIHPNEQFF.

The table lists this clonotype with many counts. The chain employs TRBV5-1 and TRBJ2-1, with TRBD2 matching 7 bases. V trimming: 1 base; J trimming: 6 bases; junction bases outside the gene matches: 1. Germline V gene lookup returns CDR1 SGHRS and CDR2 YFSETQ. CDR3 length: 13 amino acids. The CDR3 protein is CASSLTGGNEQFF. The CDR3 bases are TGCGCCAGCAGCTTGACGGGGGGCAATGAGCAGTTCTTC. Based on the CDR3 plus reference TRBV5-1 and TRBJ2-1, the full variable domain is KAGVTQTPRYLIKTRGQQVTLSCSPISGHRSVSWYQQTPGQGLQFLFEYFSETQRNKGNFPGRFSGRQFSNSRSEMNVSTLELGDSALYLCASSLTGGNEQFFGPGTRLTVL.

This clonotype has a count of ten or more. This chain connects TRBV19 to TRBJ2-1, with D perhaps given as TRBD1 or TRBD2 (6 bases each). V lost 5 bases and J lost 7, with 15 bases in between. The CDR3 runs 14 residues. Germline V CDR1 and CDR2: LNHDA, SQIVND (reference sequence). In DNA, the CDR3 is TGTGCCAGTAGTGGGGGGCGGCTAGCAAATGAGCAGTTCTTC. Amino acids: CASSGGRLANEQFF.

The table lists this clonotype with many counts. The genes are TRBV20-1 and TRBJ1-5; weak D call: TRBD1 (5 bases). The CDR3 has 15 amino acids. Trimming pared 7 bases from V and 1 base from J, leaving 17 bases between. The germline V gene has CDR1 DFQATT and CDR2 SNEGSKA (reference sequence). The CDR3 DNA follows: TGCAGTGTTGGGGGGGATATAAGGAGCAATCAGCCCCAGCATTTT. It yields the protein CSVGGDIRSNQPQHF.

This clonotype was picked up many times. The chain uses TRBV5-5 and TRBJ1-1; D gene uncertain. Trimming left V 5 bases short and J 1 base short, with 15 bases between. Germline lookup yields CDR1 SGHKS and CDR2 YYEKEE (reference sequence). The CDR3 contains 15 residues. Here the CDR3 DNA reads TGTGCCAGCAGTTCTCACCCCAGCTGGAACACTGAAGCTTTCTTT. It translates to CASSSHPSWNTEAFF.

This clonotype was seen ten or more times. The gene calls are TRBV7-9 and TRBJ1-2, with D possibly matching TRBD1 (5 bases). This CDR3 contains 12 residues. The germline gives CDR1 SEHNR, CDR2 FQNEAQ (reference sequence). V was pared by 1 base and J by 5 bases, with 5 bases between. The CDR3 here is CASSLEGYGYTF. In DNA form, the CDR3 reads TGTGCCAGCAGCTTAGAGGGGTATGGCTACACCTTC.

This clonotype appeared a few times. V and J are TRBV7-2 and TRBJ2-7; D may be TRBD1 or TRBD2 (5 bases each). This CDR3 has 15 residues. V was shortened by 5 bases and J by 0 bases, with 14 bases between the two germline ends. Germline lookup yields CDR1 SGHTA and CDR2 FQGNSA. The DNA for the CDR3 is TGTGCCAGCAGCCGTTCCAGGGAGAGCTCCTACGAGCAGTACTTC. Encoded protein: CASSRSRESSYEQYF.

This clonotype was observed at least ten times. J is TRBJ2-1 and V is TRBV7-2, with no clear D. CDR3 length: 12 amino acids. The ends were cut back, 2 bases at V and 8 bases at J, with 7 bases in the middle. Germline V gives CDR1 SGHTA, CDR2 FQGNSA. In DNA form, the CDR3 reads TGTGCCAGCAGCTTAAAAAGGGATGAGCAGTTCTTC. Its protein product is CASSLKRDEQFF.

The table lists this clonotype with many counts. J is TRBJ2-1 and V is TRBV7-2, with a possible D match to TRBD2 (6 bases). The CDR3 sequence is 12 residues long. Trimming left V 4 bases short and J 9 bases short, with 10 bases between. Per germline, CDR1 SGHTA and CDR2 FQGNSA. CDR3 residues: CASSSGLIEQFF. The CDR3 region has the DNA TGTGCCAGCAGCTCCGGACTAATTGAGCAGTTCTTC.

This chain connects TRBV5-4 to TRBJ2-1; D uncertain. CDR3 length: 12 residues. From germline, CDR1 is SGHNT and CDR2 YYREEE (reference sequence). Trimming stripped 4 bases from V and 10 bases from J, with 12 bases between. CDR3 residues: CASSKSDIEQFF. The CDR3 coding sequence is TGTGCCAGCAGCAAAAGCGACATAGAGCAGTTCTTC.

This clonotype was seen a handful of times. The rearrangement uses TRBV20-1 and TRBJ1-2; 8 nucleotides agree with TRBD1. V was clipped by 1 base and J by 4 bases; unmatched bases: 2. Germline CDR1 DFQATT, CDR2 SNEGSKA (reference sequence). The CDR3 is made up of 13 amino acids. CDR3 residues: CSARGQGPYGYTF. CDR3 nucleotide sequence: TGCAGTGCTAGAGGACAGGGGCCCTATGGCTACACCTTC.

This clonotype was observed at least ten times. The J gene is TRBJ1-4, the V gene TRBV5-1; D is ambiguous. CDR1 is SGHRS and CDR2 is YFSETQ in the germline V gene. CDR3 length: 16 residues. Deletions cut 4 bases from V and 0 bases from J, with 13 bases between. CDR3 region: CASSPDGDATNEKLFF. The CDR3 DNA reads TGCGCCAGCAGCCCAGACGGCGATGCAACTAATGAAAAACTGTTTTTT.

This clonotype has more than one count but fewer than ten. The chain joins TRBV5-6 to TRBJ2-1, with 7 bases matching TRBD2. Looked up from germline, CDR1 is SGHDT and CDR2 is YYEEEE. This CDR3 is 18 amino acids long. The J segment lost 0 bases and the V segment lost 6 bases, leaving 15 bases of the junction unmatched. The CDR3 DNA is TGTGCCAGCAATCACAAAGGAGTAGGGGAGGGCTCCTACAATGAGCAGTTCTTC. Amino acid sequence: CASNHKGVGEGSYNEQFF.

This sequence joins TRBV4-3 and TRBJ2-2, with D perhaps given as TRBD1 or TRBD2 (5 bases each). The CDR3 is 15 amino acids. V gave up 1 base and J gave up 5 bases, with 11 bases separating them. The germline V gene encodes CDR1 LGHNA and CDR2 YSLEER. The CDR3 coding sequence is TGCGCCAGCAGCCAAGCCGGGACGGCGACCGGGGAGCTGTTTTTT. This codes for CASSQAGTATGELFF.

The rearrangement uses TRBV20-1 and TRBJ2-3; D uncertain. There are 12 residues in the CDR3. The V gene's germline CDR1 is DFQATT and CDR2 SNEGSKA (reference sequence). V lost 2 bases to trimming and J lost 5 bases, with 8 bases between them. The CDR3 region has the DNA TGCAGTGCTAGAAGCCGGGTAGATACGCAGTATTTT. This gives the protein CSARSRVDTQYF.